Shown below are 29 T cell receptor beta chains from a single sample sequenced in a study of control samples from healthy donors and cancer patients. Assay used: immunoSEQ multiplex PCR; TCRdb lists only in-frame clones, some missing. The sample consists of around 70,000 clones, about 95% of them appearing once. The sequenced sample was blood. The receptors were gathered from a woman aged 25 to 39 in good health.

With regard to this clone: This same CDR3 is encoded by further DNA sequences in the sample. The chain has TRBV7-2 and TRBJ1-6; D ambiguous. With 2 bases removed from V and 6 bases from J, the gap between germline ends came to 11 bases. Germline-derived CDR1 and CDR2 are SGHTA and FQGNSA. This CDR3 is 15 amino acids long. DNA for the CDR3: TGTGCCAGCAGCTTAAAGTTAGGGCCTAATTCACCCCTCCACTTT. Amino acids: CASSLKLGPNSPLHF.

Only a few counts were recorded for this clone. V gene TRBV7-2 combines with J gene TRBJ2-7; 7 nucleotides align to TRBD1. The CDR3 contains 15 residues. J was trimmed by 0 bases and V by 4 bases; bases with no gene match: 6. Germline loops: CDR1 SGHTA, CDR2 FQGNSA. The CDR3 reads CASSSRDRSSYEQYF. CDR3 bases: TGTGCCAGCAGCTCCAGGGACAGAAGCTCCTACGAGCAGTACTTC.

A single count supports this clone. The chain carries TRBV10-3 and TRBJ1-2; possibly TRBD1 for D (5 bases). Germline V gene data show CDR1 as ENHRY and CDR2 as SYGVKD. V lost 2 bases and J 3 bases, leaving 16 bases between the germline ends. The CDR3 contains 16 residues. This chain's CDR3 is CAISEGDASKDYGYTF. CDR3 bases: TGTGCCATCAGTGAGGGGGACGCATCGAAGGACTATGGCTACACCTTC.

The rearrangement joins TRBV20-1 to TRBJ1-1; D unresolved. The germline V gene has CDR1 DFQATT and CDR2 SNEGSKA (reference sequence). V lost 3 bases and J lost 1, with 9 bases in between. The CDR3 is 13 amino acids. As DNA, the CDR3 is TGCAGTGCTAGTCCGTCAGCGAACACTGAAGCTTTCTTT. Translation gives CSASPSANTEAFF.

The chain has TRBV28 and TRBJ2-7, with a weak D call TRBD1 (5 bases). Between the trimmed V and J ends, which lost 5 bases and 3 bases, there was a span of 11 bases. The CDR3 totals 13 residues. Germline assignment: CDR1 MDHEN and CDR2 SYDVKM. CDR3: CASSVGPLYEQYF. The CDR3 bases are TGTGCCAGCAGTGTGGGGCCCCTCTACGAGCAGTACTTC.

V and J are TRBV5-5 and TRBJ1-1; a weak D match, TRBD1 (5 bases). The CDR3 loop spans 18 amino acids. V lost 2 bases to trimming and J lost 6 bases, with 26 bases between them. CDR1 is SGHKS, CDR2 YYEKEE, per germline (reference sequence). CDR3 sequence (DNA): TGTGCCAGCAGCTTTCCACTGGCCAGGGAAGATGTGGTGCCTGAAGCTTTCTTT. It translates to CASSFPLAREDVVPEAFF.

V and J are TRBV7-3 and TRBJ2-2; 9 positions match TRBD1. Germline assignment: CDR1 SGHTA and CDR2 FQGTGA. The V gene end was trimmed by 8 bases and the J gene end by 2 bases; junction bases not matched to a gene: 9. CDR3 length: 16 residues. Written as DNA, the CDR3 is TGTGCCAGCGGCGGACAGGGGACAATTAACACCGGGGAGCTGTTTTTT. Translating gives CASGGQGTINTGELFF.

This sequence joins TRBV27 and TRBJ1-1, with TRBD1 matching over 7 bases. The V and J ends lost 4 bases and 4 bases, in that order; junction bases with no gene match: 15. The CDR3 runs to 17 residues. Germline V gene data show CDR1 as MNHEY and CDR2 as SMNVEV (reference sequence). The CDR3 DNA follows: TGTGCCAGCAGTTCCGACCCAGGACAGGCCGGGAGCACTGAAGCTTTCTTT. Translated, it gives CASSSDPGQAGSTEAFF.

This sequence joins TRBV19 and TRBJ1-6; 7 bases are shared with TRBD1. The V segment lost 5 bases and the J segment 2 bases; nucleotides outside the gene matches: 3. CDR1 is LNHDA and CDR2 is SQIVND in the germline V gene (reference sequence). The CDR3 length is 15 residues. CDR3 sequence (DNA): TGTGCCAGTAGTCCGCAGGGGGCCTATAATTCACCCCTCCACTTT. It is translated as CASSPQGAYNSPLHF.

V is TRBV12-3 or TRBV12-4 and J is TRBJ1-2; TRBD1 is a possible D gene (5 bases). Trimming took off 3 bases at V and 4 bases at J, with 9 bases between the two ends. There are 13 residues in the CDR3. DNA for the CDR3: TGTGCCAGCAGTTTGGGGGAGGCCTATGGCTACACCTTC. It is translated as CASSLGEAYGYTF.

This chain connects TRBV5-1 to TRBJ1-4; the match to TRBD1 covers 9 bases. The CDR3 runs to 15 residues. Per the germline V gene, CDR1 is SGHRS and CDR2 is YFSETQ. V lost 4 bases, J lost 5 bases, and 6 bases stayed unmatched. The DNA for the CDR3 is TGCGCCAGCAGCGTTACAGGGGGCGGAAATGAAAAACTGTTTTTT. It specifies CASSVTGGGNEKLFF.

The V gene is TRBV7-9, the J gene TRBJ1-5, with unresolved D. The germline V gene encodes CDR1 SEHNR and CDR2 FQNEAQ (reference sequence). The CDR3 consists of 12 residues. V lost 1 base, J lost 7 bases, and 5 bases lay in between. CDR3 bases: TGTGCCAGCAGCTTAGAAGGGCAGCCCCAGCATTTT. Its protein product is CASSLEGQPQHF.

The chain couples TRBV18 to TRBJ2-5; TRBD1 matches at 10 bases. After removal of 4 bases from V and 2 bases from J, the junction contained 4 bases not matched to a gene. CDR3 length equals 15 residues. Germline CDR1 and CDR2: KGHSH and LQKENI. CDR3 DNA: TGTGCCAGCTCACAACCGGGACAGGGGCAAGAGACCCAGTACTTC. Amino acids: CASSQPGQGQETQYF.

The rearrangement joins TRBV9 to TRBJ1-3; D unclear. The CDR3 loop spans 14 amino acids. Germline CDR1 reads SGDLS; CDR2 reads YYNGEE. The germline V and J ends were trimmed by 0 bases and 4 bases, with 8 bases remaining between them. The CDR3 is CASSVETAGNTIYF. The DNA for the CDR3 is TGTGCCAGCAGCGTAGAGACGGCCGGAAACACCATATATTTT.

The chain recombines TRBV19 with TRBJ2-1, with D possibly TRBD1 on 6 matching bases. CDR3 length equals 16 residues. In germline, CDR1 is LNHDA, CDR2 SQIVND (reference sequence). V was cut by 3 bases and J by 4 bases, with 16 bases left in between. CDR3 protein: CASSILDSQVYNEQFF. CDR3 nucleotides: TGTGCCAGTAGTATCCTGGACAGTCAGGTTTACAATGAGCAGTTCTTC.

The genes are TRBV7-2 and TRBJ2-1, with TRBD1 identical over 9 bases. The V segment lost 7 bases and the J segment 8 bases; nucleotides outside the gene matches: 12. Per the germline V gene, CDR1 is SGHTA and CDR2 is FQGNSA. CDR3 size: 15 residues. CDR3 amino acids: CASTPPGTGMDEQFF. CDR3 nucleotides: TGTGCCAGCACCCCCCCCGGGACAGGGATGGATGAGCAGTTCTTC.

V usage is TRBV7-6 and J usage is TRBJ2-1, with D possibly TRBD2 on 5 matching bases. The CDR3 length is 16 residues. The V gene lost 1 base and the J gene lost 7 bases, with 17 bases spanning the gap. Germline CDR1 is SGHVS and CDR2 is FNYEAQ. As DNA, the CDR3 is TGTGCCAGCAGCTTAGGCTCAAGCGGCCCTACGAATGAGCAGTTCTTC. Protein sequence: CASSLGSSGPTNEQFF.

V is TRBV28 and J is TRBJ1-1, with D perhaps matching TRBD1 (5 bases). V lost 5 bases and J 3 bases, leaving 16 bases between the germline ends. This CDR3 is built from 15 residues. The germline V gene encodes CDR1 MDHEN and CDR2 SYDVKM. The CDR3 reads CASSAFQGSDTEAFF. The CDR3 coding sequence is TGTGCCAGCAGTGCCTTTCAGGGCTCGGACACTGAAGCTTTCTTT.

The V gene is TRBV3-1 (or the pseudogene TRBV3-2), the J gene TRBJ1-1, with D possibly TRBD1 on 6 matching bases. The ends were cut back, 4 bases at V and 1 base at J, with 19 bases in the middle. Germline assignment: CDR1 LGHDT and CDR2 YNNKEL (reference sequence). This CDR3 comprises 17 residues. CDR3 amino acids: CASSPDERSGENTEAFF. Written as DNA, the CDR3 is TGTGCCAGCAGCCCTGACGAAAGATCAGGGGAGAACACTGAAGCTTTCTTT.

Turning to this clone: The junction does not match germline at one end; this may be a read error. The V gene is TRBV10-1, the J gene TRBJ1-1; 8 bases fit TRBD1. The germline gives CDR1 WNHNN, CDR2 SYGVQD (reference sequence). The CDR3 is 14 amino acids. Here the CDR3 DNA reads TGCGCCAGCAATGAGGGGACAGGAGGAGGGAAAGCTTTCTTT. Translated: CASNEGTGGGKAFF.

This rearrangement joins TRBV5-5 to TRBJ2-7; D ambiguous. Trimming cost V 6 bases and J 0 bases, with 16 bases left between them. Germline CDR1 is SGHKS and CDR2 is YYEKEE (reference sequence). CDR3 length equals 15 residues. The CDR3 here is CASTETDRFSYEQYF. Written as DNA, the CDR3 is TGTGCCAGCACCGAAACGGACCGTTTCTCCTACGAGCAGTACTTC.

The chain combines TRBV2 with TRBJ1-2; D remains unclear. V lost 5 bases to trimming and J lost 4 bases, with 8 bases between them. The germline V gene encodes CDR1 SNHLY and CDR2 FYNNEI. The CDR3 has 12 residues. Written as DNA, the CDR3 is TGTGCCAGCAGTCGTACCATCTATGGCTACACCTTC. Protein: CASSRTIYGYTF.

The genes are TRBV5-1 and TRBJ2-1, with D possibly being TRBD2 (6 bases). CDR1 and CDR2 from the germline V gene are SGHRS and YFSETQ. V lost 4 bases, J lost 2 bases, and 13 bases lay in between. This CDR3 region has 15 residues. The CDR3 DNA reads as TGCGCCAGCAGCCCCACCGGAGGGCCCTACAATGAGCAGTTCTTC. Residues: CASSPTGGPYNEQFF.

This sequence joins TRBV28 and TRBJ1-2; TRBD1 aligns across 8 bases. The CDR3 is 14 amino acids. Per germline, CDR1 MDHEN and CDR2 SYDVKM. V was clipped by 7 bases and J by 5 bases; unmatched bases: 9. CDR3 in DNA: TGTGCCAGCACCCAGGGACAGGCTCATTATGGCTACACCTTC. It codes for CASTQGQAHYGYTF.

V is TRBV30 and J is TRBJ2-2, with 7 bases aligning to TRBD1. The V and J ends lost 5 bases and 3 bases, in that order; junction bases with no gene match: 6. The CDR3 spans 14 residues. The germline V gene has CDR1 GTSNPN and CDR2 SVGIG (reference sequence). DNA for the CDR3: TGTGCCTGGGTCCGACAGGGCTACACCGGGGAGCTGTTTTTT. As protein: CAWVRQGYTGELFF.

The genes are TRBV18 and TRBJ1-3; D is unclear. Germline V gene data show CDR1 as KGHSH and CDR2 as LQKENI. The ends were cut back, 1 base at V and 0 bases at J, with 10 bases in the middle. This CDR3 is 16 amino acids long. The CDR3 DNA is TGTGCCAGCTCACCACTTGAGGGCCCCTCTGGAAACACCATATATTTT. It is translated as CASSPLEGPSGNTIYF.

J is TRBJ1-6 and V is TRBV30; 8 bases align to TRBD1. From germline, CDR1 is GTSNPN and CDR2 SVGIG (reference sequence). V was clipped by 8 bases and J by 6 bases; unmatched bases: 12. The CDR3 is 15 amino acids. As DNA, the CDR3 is TGTGCCCGGGACGCCGGGACAGGAGTTAATTCACCCCTCCACTTT. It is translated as CARDAGTGVNSPLHF.

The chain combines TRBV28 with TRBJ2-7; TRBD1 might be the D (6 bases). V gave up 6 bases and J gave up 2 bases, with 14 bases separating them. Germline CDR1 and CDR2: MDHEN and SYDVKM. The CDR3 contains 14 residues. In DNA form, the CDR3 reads TGTGCCAGCAGCAAACAGGGACAAGCCTACGAGCAGTACTTC. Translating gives CASSKQGQAYEQYF.

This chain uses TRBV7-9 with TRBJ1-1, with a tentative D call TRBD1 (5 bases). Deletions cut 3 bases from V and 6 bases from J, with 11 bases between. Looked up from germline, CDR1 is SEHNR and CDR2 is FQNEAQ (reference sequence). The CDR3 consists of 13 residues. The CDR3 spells CASSFGGMAEAFF. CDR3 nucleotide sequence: TGTGCCAGCAGCTTCGGGGGAATGGCTGAAGCTTTCTTT.